This T cell receptor (beta chain) was captured by sequencing in a study of blood T cell repertoires in COVID-19. This CDR3 region has 16 residues. The V end was cut by 0 bases, the J end by 0 bases, with 7 bases between. Per the germline V gene, CDR1 is SGHRS and CDR2 is YFSETQ. Sequencing used immunoSEQ multiplex PCR; TCRdb keeps in-frame clones, though not all of them. The sample lists more than 70,000 clones; around 88% were seen once. Sequenced material: peripheral blood. The gene calls are TRBV5-1 and TRBJ2-6; possible D gene TRBD1, 6 bases. The receptor's source is an elderly man with active or convalescent COVID-19. This CDR3 reads CASSLGDNSGANVLTF. The CDR3 DNA sequence: TGCGCCAGCAGCTTGGGGGACAACTCTGGGGCCAACGTCCTGACTTTC.